This TCR beta chain was sequenced during a study of blood T cell repertoires in COVID-19. Study details: COVID-19 samples, acute and convalescent, were from the United States, Italy and Spain. PBMCs, B-cell-depleted T cells, or T cells provided the cDNA or gDNA that made up the material.

Methods used by the authors: Amplified reference gene primers provided the basis for estimating nucleated cell counts. The table came from immunoSEQ multiplex PCR; TCRdb's copy has only in-frame clones and leaves some out. The V and J calls and clone size were taken over from that table, and D and trimming were inferred from the DNA. This repertoire shows more than 150,000 clones, approximately 80% found once; its top ten account for about 13%. V lost 9 bases to trimming and J lost 0 bases; unmatched junction nucleotides: 6. CDR1 and CDR2 (germline): ENHRY, SYGVKD. This CDR3 contains 14 residues. The TCR sequence derives from a man between 45 and 60 years old who had recovered from COVID-19. Specimen: peripheral blood. The J gene is TRBJ2-7, the V gene TRBV10-3; 9 positions match TRBD2. The CDR3 bases are TGTGCCATGGGTAGCGGGAGTCGCTCCTACGAGCAGTACTTC. Translation gives CAMGSGSRSYEQYF.